This is a list of T cell receptor beta chains from one sample in a study of tumor-infiltrating lymphocytes in localized non-small cell lung cancer. Measured with immunoSEQ multiplex PCR; TCRdb has only the in-frame clones, and not every one. Seen here are about 8,400 clones, roughly 80% observed once, and the top ten hold around an eighth. Material: uninvolved lung tissue not adjacent to the tumor. These receptors all stem from a human donor with non-small cell lung cancer. Each CDR3 is given with its conserved first and last residue. A D gene is named only where the DNA matches it firmly. Rows may omit the clone size; those that give it use once, few, many or a size class.

j_call clone_size d_call cdr3_length v_call cdr3_aa cdr3_nt
TRBJ1-1 NA NA 16 TRBV28 CASRSTGAGWGTEAFF TGTGCCAGCAGATCTACGGGGGCAGGGTGGGGCACTGAAGCTTTCTTT
TRBJ1-5 NA NA 15 TRBV2 CASSEQGSGNQPQHF TGTGCCAGCAGTGAACAGGGTAGTGGCAATCAGCCCCAGCATTTT
TRBJ2-2 NA NA 13 TRBV6-6 CASGGADTGELFF TGTGCCAGCGGAGGCGCCGACACCGGGGAGCTGTTTTTT
TRBJ1-3 few NA 15 TRBV11-2 CASSLDSFSGNTIYF TGTGCCAGCAGCCTAGACAGCTTCTCTGGAAACACCATATATTTT
TRBJ2-3 NA NA 12 TRBV30 CACLSRVDTQYF TGTGCCTGTCTCTCGCGGGTAGATACGCAGTATTTT
TRBJ1-1 NA NA 15 TRBV2 CASSDVGASNTEAFF TGTGCCAGCAGTGATGTAGGGGCATCGAACACTGAAGCTTTCTTT
TRBJ1-5 NA TRBD1 14 TRBV9 CASSRGQVEQPQHF TGTGCCAGCAGCAGGGGACAGGTTGAACAGCCCCAGCATTTT
TRBJ1-1 NA NA 12 TRBV28 CASNVAGMKAFF TGTGCCAGCAATGTAGCTGGGATGAAAGCTTTCTTT
TRBJ2-7 NA TRBD1 14 TRBV2 CASSSHRGQFGQYF TGTGCCAGCAGTTCCCACAGGGGGCAGTTTGGGCAGTACTTC
TRBJ2-5 NA TRBD1 14 TRBV11-2 CASSRGTGQETQYF TGTGCCAGCAGCCGCGGGACAGGGCAAGAGACCCAGTACTTC
TRBJ1-1 NA NA 12 TRBV14 CASSQDQGGAFF TGTGCCAGCAGCCAAGATCAAGGGGGAGCTTTCTTT
TRBJ2-1 NA NA 13 TRBV14 CASSQGAYSEQFF TGTGCCAGCAGCCAGGGGGCTTACAGTGAGCAGTTCTTC
TRBJ2-7 NA NA 14 TRBV11-1 CASSALSGAYEQYF TGTGCCAGCAGCGCCCTTAGCGGAGCCTACGAGCAGTACTTC